This T cell receptor (beta chain) was captured in a study of blood T cell repertoires in COVID-19. TCRdb's table, derived via immunoSEQ multiplex PCR, lists solely in-frame clones and lacks some. The sample yields approximately 280,000 clones, 80% to 95% seen once. V shed 4 bases and J 8 bases; nucleotides not matched to a gene: 7. The CDR3 has 15 residues. Looked up from germline, CDR1 is SGHRS and CDR2 is YFSETQ. V and J are TRBV5-1 and TRBJ1-6; 9 positions match TRBD1. This TCR came from a woman in her 30s with COVID-19, enrolled during active disease. The source material was peripheral blood. CDR3 sequence (DNA): TGCGCCAGCAGCACCTACCGGGACAGGGATTCACCCCTCCACTTT. Translation: CASSTYRDRDSPLHF. Complete variable domain (other parts from reference TRBV5-1 and TRBJ1-6): KAGVTQTPRYLIKTRGQQVTLSCSPISGHRSVSWYQQTPGQGLQFLFEYFSETQRNKGNFPGRFSGRQFSNSRSEMNVSTLELGDSALYLCASSTYRDRDSPLHFGNGTRLTVT.